This T cell receptor beta chain was identified in a study of blood T cell repertoires in COVID-19 (dated by TCRdb to between 2020 and 2021). General notes on the study: Collaborator samples came from the United States, Italy and Spain and covered acute and convalescent phases of COVID-19. A de-identified subject ID, COVID-19 status, age in years and sex were almost always included in the sample metadata. The repertoires were released in a freely available public database meant as a resource for research on the immune response to SARS-CoV-2. The prospective study material was composed of cDNA or gDNA derived from T cells, B-cell-depleted T cells, or PBMCs. Samples came from the ongoing ImmuneRACE study (first 160 participants) plus 1,254 subjects from 6 global collaborators. HLA class I and class II types, where available, came from metadata supplied by the sample provider rather than from assay-based typing. The dataset comprised deeply sampled blood TCRbeta repertoires from subjects exposed to, actively infected with, or recovered from COVID-19. Overall results and qualifications from the work: The quantity of clinical and demographic metadata differed by source and by participant and was supplied without curation.

TCRbeta CDR3 regions were amplified from genomic DNA by means of the immunoSEQ Assay, a bias-controlled multiplex PCR. On the authors' methods: Within the assay, amplification of reference gene primers was used to estimate how many nucleated cells each sample contained. To quantify the absolute abundance of each unique TCRbeta CDR3 rearrangement, sequence reads were collapsed and filtered. For each sample, productive Simpson clonality was calculated by taking the square root of Simpson's diversity index across productive rearrangements. This immuneACCESS table, as held by TCRdb, lists in-frame sequences with V and J called but not all clones. Of the missing ones, under half trace to an unresolved V gene in checked studies; the others have no known cause. V and J calls and clone size are given by that table; D and trimming were obtained from the DNA. This sample holds 100,000 to 150,000 clones; roughly 84% were observed only once. Of the sample, around 3.9% falls within the top ten clones.

This clone was detected only once. No antigen is known for it. No base qualities exist here, and no much larger clone lies one base off it. The CDR3 sequence holds 16 residues, the cysteine and phenylalanine included. The sequence is cut down to CDR3 DNA, 48 bases in frame from base 1. Trimming leaves V shorter by 1 base and J shorter by 7 bases, with the junction holding 7 bases beyond the gene matches. CDR1 is given as LNHDA and CDR2 as SQIVND, both from the germline V gene (reference sequence). Enrolling through a virtual design, the prospective study's participants ranged in age from roughly 18 to 89 years and lived across 24 United States geographic areas. In the prospective study, participants were assigned to cohorts based on the clinical history participants reported in a screening survey and a study questionnaire. Recovered participants in ImmuneRACE Cohort 3 were defined by two consecutive negative NP/OP PCR tests, clearance by a healthcare professional, or resolution of symptoms. In the prospective study, whole blood, serum and a nasopharyngeal or oropharyngeal swab were collected from each participant by mobile phlebotomists. Prospective study participants could optionally give additional blood draws and questionnaires over an approximately two-month period. Before DNA extraction, blood samples from the prospective study were shipped at room temperature or frozen.

The sample consisted of PBMCs or T cells enriched from blood (not recorded which). This TCR was sampled from a woman in her thirties who had recovered from COVID-19. This chain is built from TRBV19 and TRBJ1-6, with 7 bases matching TRBD1. In nucleotide form, the sequence is TGTGCCAGTAGTATAGGGCACAGGGGCTGGAATTCACCCCTCCACTTT. It translates as CASSIGHRGWNSPLHF.